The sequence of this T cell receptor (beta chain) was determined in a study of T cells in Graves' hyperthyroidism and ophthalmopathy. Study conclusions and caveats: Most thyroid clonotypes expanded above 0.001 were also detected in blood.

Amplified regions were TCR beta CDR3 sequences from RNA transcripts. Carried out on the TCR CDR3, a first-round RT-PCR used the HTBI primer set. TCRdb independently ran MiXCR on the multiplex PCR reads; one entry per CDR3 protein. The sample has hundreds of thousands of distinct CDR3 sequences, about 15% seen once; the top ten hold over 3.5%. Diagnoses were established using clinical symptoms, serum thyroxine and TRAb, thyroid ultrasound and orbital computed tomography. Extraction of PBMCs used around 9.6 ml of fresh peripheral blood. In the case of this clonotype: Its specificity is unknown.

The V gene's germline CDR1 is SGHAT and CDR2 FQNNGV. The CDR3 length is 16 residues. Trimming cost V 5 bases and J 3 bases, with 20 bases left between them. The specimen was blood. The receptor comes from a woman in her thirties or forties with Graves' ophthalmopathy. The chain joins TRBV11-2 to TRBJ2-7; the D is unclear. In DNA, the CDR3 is TGTGCCAGCAGCCCCCATGGTGGTTCGGTGGGCTACGAGCAGTACTTC. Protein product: CASSPHGGSVGYEQYF.